This T cell receptor beta chain was recovered during a study of blood T cell repertoires in COVID-19. The wider study: Researchers got acute and convalescent COVID-19 samples from the United States, Italy and Spain.

The CDR3 extends over 14 amino acids. The germline gives CDR1 SGHRS, CDR2 YFSETQ. V lost 5 bases to trimming and J lost 5 bases; unmatched junction nucleotides: 8. Symptom resolution, clearance, or two negative PCRs marked donors in Cohort 3 as recovered. Sequenced by immunoSEQ multiplex PCR; TCRdb stores in-frame clones only, minus some. Among approximately 400,000 clones listed, more than 70% were seen once. Details on this clone: Other DNA sequences of this sample code for an identical CDR3.

The receptor comes from a man aged 30-40 years who had recovered from COVID-19. V is TRBV5-1 and J is TRBJ2-5; 8 bases line up with TRBD1. The sequencing sample was made of PBMCs or T cells enriched from blood (not recorded which). The CDR3 loop reads CASSPTGGRETQYF. The CDR3, as DNA: TGCGCCAGCAGTCCTACAGGGGGGCGGGAGACCCAGTACTTC. Full variable domain (outside the CDR3, taken from reference TRBV5-1 and TRBJ2-5): KAGVTQTPRYLIKTRGQQVTLSCSPISGHRSVSWYQQTPGQGLQFLFEYFSETQRNKGNFPGRFSGRQFSNSRSEMNVSTLELGDSALYLCASSPTGGRETQYFGPGTRLLVL.